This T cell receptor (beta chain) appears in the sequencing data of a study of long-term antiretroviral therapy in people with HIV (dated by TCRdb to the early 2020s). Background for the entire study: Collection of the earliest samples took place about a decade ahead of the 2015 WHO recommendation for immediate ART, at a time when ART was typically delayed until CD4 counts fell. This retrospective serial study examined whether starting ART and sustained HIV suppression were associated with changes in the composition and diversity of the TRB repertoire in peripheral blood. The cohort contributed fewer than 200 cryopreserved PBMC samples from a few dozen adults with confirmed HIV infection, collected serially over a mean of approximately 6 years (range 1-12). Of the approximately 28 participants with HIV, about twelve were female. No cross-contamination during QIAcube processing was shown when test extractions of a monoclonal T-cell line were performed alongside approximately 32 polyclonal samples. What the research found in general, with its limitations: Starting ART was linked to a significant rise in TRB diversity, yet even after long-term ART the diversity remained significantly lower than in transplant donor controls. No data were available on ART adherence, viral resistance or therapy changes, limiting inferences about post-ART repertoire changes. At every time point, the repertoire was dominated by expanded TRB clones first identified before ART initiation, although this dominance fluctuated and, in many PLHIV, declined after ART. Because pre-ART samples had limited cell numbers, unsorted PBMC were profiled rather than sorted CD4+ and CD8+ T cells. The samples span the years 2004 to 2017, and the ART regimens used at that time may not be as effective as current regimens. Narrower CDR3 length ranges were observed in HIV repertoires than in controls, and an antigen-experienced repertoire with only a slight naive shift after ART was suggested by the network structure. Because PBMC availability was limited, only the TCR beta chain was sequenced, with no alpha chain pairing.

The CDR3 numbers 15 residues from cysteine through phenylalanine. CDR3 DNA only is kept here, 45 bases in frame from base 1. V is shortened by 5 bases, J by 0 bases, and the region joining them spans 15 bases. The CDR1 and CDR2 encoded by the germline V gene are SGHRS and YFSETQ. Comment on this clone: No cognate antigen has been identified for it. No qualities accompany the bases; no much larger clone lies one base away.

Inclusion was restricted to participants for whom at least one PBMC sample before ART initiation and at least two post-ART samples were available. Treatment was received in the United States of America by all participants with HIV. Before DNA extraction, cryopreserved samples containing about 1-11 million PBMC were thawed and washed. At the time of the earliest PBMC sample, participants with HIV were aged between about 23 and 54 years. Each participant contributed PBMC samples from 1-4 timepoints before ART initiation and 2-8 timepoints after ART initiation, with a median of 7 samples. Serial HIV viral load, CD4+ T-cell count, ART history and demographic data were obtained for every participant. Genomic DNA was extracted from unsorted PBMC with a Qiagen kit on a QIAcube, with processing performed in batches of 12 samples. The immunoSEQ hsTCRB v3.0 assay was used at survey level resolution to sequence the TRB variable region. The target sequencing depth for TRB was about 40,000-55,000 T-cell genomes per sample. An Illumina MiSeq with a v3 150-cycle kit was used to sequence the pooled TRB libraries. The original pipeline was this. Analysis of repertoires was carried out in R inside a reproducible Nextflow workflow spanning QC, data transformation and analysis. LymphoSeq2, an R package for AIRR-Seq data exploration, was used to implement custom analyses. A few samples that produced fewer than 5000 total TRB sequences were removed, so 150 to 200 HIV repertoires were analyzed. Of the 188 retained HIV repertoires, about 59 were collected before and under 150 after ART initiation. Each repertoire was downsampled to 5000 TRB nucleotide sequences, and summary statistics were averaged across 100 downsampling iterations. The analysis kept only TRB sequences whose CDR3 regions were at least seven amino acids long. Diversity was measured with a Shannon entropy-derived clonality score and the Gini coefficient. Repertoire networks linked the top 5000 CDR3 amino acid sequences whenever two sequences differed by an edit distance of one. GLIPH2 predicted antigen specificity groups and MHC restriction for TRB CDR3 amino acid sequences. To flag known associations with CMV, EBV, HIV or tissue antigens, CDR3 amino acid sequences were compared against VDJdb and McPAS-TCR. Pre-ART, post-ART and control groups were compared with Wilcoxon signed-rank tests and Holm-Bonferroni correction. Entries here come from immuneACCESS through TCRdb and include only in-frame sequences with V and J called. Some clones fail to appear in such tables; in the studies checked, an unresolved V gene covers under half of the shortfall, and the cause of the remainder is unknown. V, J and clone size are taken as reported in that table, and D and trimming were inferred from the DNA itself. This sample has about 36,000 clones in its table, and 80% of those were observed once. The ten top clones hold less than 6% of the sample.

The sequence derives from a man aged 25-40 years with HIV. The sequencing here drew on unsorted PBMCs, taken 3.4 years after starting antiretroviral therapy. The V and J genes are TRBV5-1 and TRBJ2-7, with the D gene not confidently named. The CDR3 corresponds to CASSSGEQISYEQYF. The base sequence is TGCGCCAGCAGTTCCGGAGAACAAATCTCCTACGAGCAGTACTTC.